These 28 T cell receptor beta chains share one sample of origin, sequenced in a study of T-cell memory formation after mild COVID-19. TCRdb analysed the 5' RACE reads with MiXCR anew, one entry per CDR3 protein. This table holds approximately 240,000 distinct CDR3 sequences, approximately 16% found once. The specimen sequenced was PBMCs or a T cell subset sorted from them (not recorded which). These receptors all come from a man in his late teens or twenties who had mild COVID-19 (a few samples of this study predate the infection). Cell type and time point are not known.

Only a few counts were recorded for this clonotype. The chain combines TRBV25-1 with TRBJ2-5, with TRBD1 matching over 8 bases. Germline loops: CDR1 MGHDK, CDR2 SYGVNS. CDR3 length: 15 residues. The V segment lost 3 bases and the J segment 4 bases; nucleotides outside the gene matches: 7. DNA of the CDR3: TGTGCCAGCAGTGACGACAGGGGCCCGGGAGAGACCCAGTACTTC. Its translation: CASSDDRGPGETQYF.

V and J are TRBV5-1 and TRBJ1-1, with 9 bases aligning to TRBD1. This CDR3 has 13 amino acids. The germline V gene encodes CDR1 SGHRS and CDR2 YFSETQ. V shed 6 bases, J shed 3 bases, and the junction held 3 bases outside the gene matches. The CDR3, as DNA: TGCGCCAGCACGGACAGGGGCTACACTGAAGCTTTCTTT. Its translation: CASTDRGYTEAFF.

The chain carries TRBV12-3 or TRBV12-4 and TRBJ1-2; tentatively, D is TRBD1 (5 bases). CDR3 length: 15 amino acids. Trimming pared 6 bases from V and 0 bases from J, leaving 14 bases between. DNA for the CDR3: TGTGCCAGCAGGGTAGTTACAGGAGCTAACTATGGCTACACCTTC. Translating gives CASRVVTGANYGYTF.

This clonotype was seen at least ten times. The chain joins TRBV3-1 to TRBJ1-2, with 7 bases that match TRBD1. The V gene end was trimmed by 5 bases and the J gene end by 6 bases; junction bases not matched to a gene: 3. In germline, CDR1 is LGHDT, CDR2 YNNKEL (reference sequence). This CDR3 is 12 amino acids long. For the CDR3, the DNA is TGTGCCAGCAGCGAACAGGGGAATGGCTACACCTTC. Protein sequence: CASSEQGNGYTF.

This clonotype was observed a few times. V is TRBV3-1 and J is TRBJ1-1; 9 nucleotides line up with TRBD1. The CDR3 is 12 amino acids. Trimming at V came to 3 bases and at J to 12 bases, leaving 5 bases not matched to a gene. The germline gives CDR1 LGHDT, CDR2 YNNKEL (reference sequence). CDR3: CASSQTGTGPFF. In nucleotides, the CDR3 is TGTGCCAGCAGCCAGACCGGGACAGGGCCTTTCTTT.

This clonotype came up a few times. This chain links TRBV5-1 with TRBJ1-1, with a tentative D call TRBD1 (5 bases). Trimming took off 6 bases at V and 2 bases at J, with 14 bases between the two ends. The CDR3 sequence is 14 residues long. The germline V gene encodes CDR1 SGHRS and CDR2 YFSETQ. CDR3: CASKPQGLNTEAFF. The CDR3 DNA sequence: TGCGCCAGCAAACCCCAGGGCTTAAACACTGAAGCTTTCTTT.

The chain links TRBV29-1 to TRBJ1-1; 10 nucleotides match TRBD1. Germline trimming cut 6 bases from V and 3 bases from J; bases unmatched to any gene: 4. Germline lookup yields CDR1 SQVTM and CDR2 ANQGSEA. The CDR3 consists of 13 residues. The CDR3 is CSVQDRGYTEAFF. CDR3 coding DNA: TGCAGCGTCCAGGACAGGGGGTACACTGAAGCTTTCTTT.

The rearrangement links TRBV7-2 to TRBJ2-7; D is perhaps TRBD1 (6 bases). This CDR3 spans 15 amino acids. Per germline, CDR1 SGHTA and CDR2 FQGNSA. V lost 1 base and J 0 bases, leaving 10 bases between the germline ends. The CDR3 sequence: CASSLVGAGSYEQYF. DNA for the CDR3: TGTGCCAGCAGCTTAGTGGGGGCAGGCTCCTACGAGCAGTACTTC.

This clonotype appeared a few times. The gene calls are TRBV7-2 and TRBJ2-5; tentative D call: TRBD1 (8 bases). V was cut by 5 bases and J by 7 bases, with 17 bases left in between. CDR3 size: 14 residues. CDR1 is SGHTA and CDR2 is FQGNSA in the germline V gene. The CDR3 loop is CASSQGAGARTQYF. As DNA, the CDR3 is TGTGCCAGCAGCCAGGGGGCGGGGGCACGGACCCAGTACTTC.

DNA of the CDR3: TGTGCCAGCAGCCCCGGGACTAGCGGGACAGAGACCCAGTACTTC. This codes for CASSPGTSGTETQYF. The J gene is TRBJ2-5, the V gene TRBV7-3; TRBD2 matches at 13 bases. The germline gives CDR1 SGHTA, CDR2 FQGTGA. This CDR3 spans 15 amino acids. With V trimmed by 5 bases and J by 4 bases, 4 bases remained unmatched.

In its sample, this clonotype was seen many times. The CDR3 DNA sequence: TGCGCCAGCAGCCAAGATCCCCTGGTAATGGAGACCCAGTACTTC. Translated: CASSQDPLVMETQYF. The chain recombines TRBV4-3 with TRBJ2-5; D gene uncertain. The CDR3 runs to 15 residues. The germline V and J ends were trimmed by 0 bases and 5 bases, with 13 bases remaining between them. The germline CDR1 and CDR2 sequences are LGHNA and YSLEER.

V is TRBV30 and J is TRBJ2-4, with D perhaps matching TRBD1 (6 bases). Trimming removed 4 bases at V and 0 bases at J, with 10 bases between. This CDR3 has 14 amino acids. Germline CDR1 is GTSNPN and CDR2 is SVGIG (reference sequence). In DNA, the CDR3 is TGTGCCTGGACCACAGGGATAGCCAAAAACATTCAGTACTTC. Its protein product is CAWTTGIAKNIQYF.

CDR3 nucleotides: TGTGCCAGCAGCCTACACAGGGGTCGCCCTCCCATGAACACCGGGGAGCTGTTTTTT. This translates into CASSLHRGRPPMNTGELFF. The chain uses TRBV14 and TRBJ2-2; 7 positions match TRBD1. V was pared by 4 bases and J by 1 base, with 15 bases of the junction left unmatched. CDR3 length: 19 residues. Germline values: CDR1 SGHDN, CDR2 FVKESK.

This clonotype was seen many times. The J gene is TRBJ2-3, the V gene TRBV4-3; 8 bases agree with TRBD2. Germline loops: CDR1 LGHNA, CDR2 YSLEER. The CDR3 runs 16 residues. V lost 4 bases to trimming and J lost 6 bases; unmatched junction nucleotides: 12. CDR3 in amino acids: CASSPRRGGGSDTQYF. The CDR3 DNA is TGCGCCAGCAGCCCCCGACGGGGGGGCGGGTCGGATACGCAGTATTTT.

This chain uses TRBV5-1 with TRBJ2-2; no firm D call. Germline values: CDR1 SGHRS, CDR2 YFSETQ. With 2 bases removed from V and 5 bases from J, the gap between germline ends came to 10 bases. CDR3 length: 14 residues. For the CDR3, the DNA is TGCGCCAGCAGCTTTCAACCGGCTACCGGGGAGCTGTTTTTT. Its protein is CASSFQPATGELFF.

The CDR3 spells CASSYLAGGPTGELFF. DNA of the CDR3: TGCGCCAGCAGCTACCTAGCGGGGGGGCCGACCGGGGAGCTGTTTTTT. This chain joins TRBV5-1 and TRBJ2-2, with TRBD2 matching 12 bases. The CDR3 consists of 16 residues. Germline CDR1 and CDR2: SGHRS and YFSETQ. J lost 5 bases, V lost 3 bases, and 5 bases had no gene match.

This clonotype was counted between two and nine times. CDR3 sequence: CASSEQLGQGSYEQYV. In nucleotides, the CDR3 is TGTGCCAGCAGTGAACAGTTAGGACAGGGTTCCTACGAGCAGTACGTC. This chain joins TRBV6-1 and TRBJ2-7, with TRBD1 identical over 8 bases. The V gene's germline CDR1 is MNHNS and CDR2 SASEGT. Trimming took 2 bases from V and 1 from J; bases not matched to a gene: 7. The CDR3 runs to 16 residues.

This chain joins TRBV6-1 and TRBJ2-1; D is possibly TRBD1 (5 bases). CDR3 length: 16 amino acids. Between the trimmed V and J ends, which lost 7 bases and 5 bases, there was a span of 21 bases. Germline CDR1 reads MNHNS; CDR2 reads SASEGT. The CDR3 sequence is CASTGRVRAGNNEQFF. The CDR3 region has the DNA TGTGCCAGCACCGGACGGGTCAGGGCTGGGAACAATGAGCAGTTCTTC.

This clonotype came up a few times. This chain connects TRBV5-1 to TRBJ2-2, with a possible D match to TRBD1 (5 bases). Germline V gives CDR1 SGHRS, CDR2 YFSETQ. With 5 bases removed from V and 6 bases from J, the gap between germline ends came to 8 bases. The CDR3 extends over 12 amino acids. DNA for the CDR3: TGCGCCAGCAGGCAGGGTCCCGGGGAGCTGTTTTTT. Its protein product is CASRQGPGELFF.

V is TRBV5-1 and J is TRBJ2-3, with a weak D call TRBD1 (5 bases). Germline CDR1 reads SGHRS; CDR2 reads YFSETQ. The CDR3 has 13 residues. V lost 4 bases and J 0 bases, leaving 6 bases between the germline ends. The CDR3 is CASSHRSTDTQYF. For the CDR3, the DNA is TGCGCCAGCAGCCACAGGAGCACAGATACGCAGTATTTT.

A few counts support this clonotype. The chain recombines TRBV6-1 with TRBJ2-7; D is possibly TRBD2 (7 bases). Germline V gene lookup returns CDR1 MNHNS and CDR2 SASEGT. This CDR3 contains 15 residues. V was shortened by 1 base and J by 7 bases, with 17 bases between the two germline ends. CDR3 bases: TGTGCCAGCAGTGAAGTCCTCGGGGGGCCTGAGGAGCAGTACTTC. Translation gives CASSEVLGGPEEQYF.

This clonotype has only a few counts. The genes are TRBV20-1 and TRBJ1-6; tentative D call: TRBD1 (5 bases). This CDR3 comprises 15 residues. Per the germline V gene, CDR1 is DFQATT and CDR2 is SNEGSKA (reference sequence). V lost 2 bases to trimming and J lost 7 bases, with 15 bases between them. The CDR3 nucleotides read TGCAGTGCTAGACGTACCGGGACCGGCAATTCACCCCTCCACTTT. It specifies CSARRTGTGNSPLHF.

The chain carries TRBV18 and TRBJ2-5; tentatively, D is TRBD2 (5 bases). Deletions cut 0 bases from V and 5 bases from J, with 7 bases between. This CDR3 has 13 residues. Germline V gives CDR1 KGHSH, CDR2 LQKENI. The CDR3: CASSPPGEETQYF. The CDR3 DNA reads as TGTGCCAGCTCACCACCCGGGGAGGAGACCCAGTACTTC.

This sequence joins TRBV7-8 and TRBJ1-6; a weak D match, TRBD1 (5 bases). The germline CDR1 and CDR2 sequences are SGHVS and FQNEAQ. The CDR3 consists of 14 residues. V lost 3 bases, J lost 13 bases, and 16 bases lay in between. The DNA of the CDR3 is TGTGCCAGCAGCTTGTCGGGCGGGGACCGGCCCCTCCACTTT. It specifies CASSLSGGDRPLHF.

Here the CDR3 reads CASSNLQGANTEAFF. CDR3 nucleotides: TGCGCCAGCAGCAACTTACAGGGGGCGAACACTGAAGCTTTCTTT. This rearrangement joins TRBV5-1 to TRBJ1-1; the match to TRBD1 covers 9 bases. Germline V CDR1 and CDR2: SGHRS, YFSETQ. This CDR3 comprises 15 residues. The J segment lost 1 base and the V segment lost 4 bases, leaving 5 bases of the junction unmatched.

This clonotype was counted a few times. J is TRBJ2-3 and V is TRBV6-5; 7 nucleotides match TRBD2. V lost 2 bases and J lost 0; bases outside the gene matches: 5. CDR3 size: 16 residues. The germline V gene has CDR1 MNHEY and CDR2 SVGAGI. The CDR3 sequence: CASSYLRGGSTDTQYF. The CDR3 DNA reads as TGTGCCAGCAGTTACCTTCGCGGGGGAAGCACAGATACGCAGTATTTT.

V gene TRBV4-3 combines with J gene TRBJ2-3; D gene ambiguous. Deletions cut 4 bases from V and 2 bases from J, with 13 bases between. The V gene's germline CDR1 is LGHNA and CDR2 YSLEER. The CDR3 sequence is 15 residues long. The CDR3 loop reads CASSLAGSDTDTQYF. The CDR3 bases are TGCGCCAGCAGCCTTGCAGGCTCTGACACAGATACGCAGTATTTT.

The rearrangement links TRBV7-9 to TRBJ2-7; TRBD1 agrees at 7 bases. The V gene's germline CDR1 is SEHNR and CDR2 FQNEAQ (reference sequence). CDR3 length: 15 residues. Losses at the gene ends were 5 bases for V and 0 bases for J; bases not matched to a gene: 7. The CDR3 is CASSADRSFSYEQYV. The CDR3 DNA sequence: TGTGCCAGCAGCGCGGACAGGTCTTTCTCCTACGAGCAGTACGTC.